The 29 T cell receptor beta chains below were found in one sample sequenced in a study of graft-versus-host responses after intestinal transplantation (dated by TCRdb to the early 2020s). Their antigens are not known. The time point label corresponds to: cells obtained before transplantation from donor or recipient. The method behind the library was the immunoSEQ multiplex PCR assay. Imported from immuneACCESS, the table was reduced by TCRdb to in-frame sequences with V and J called. These copies leave out some clones; in studies compared against another copy, an unresolved V gene accounts for under half, and the cause of the remainder is not known. The sample table records tens of thousands of clones; about 93% of these occur just once. Jointly, the top ten make up roughly 0.5% of the sample. Sequencing used unstimulated CD8+ T cells sorted from spleen or lymph node cells, obtained before intestinal transplant. The receptors shown here come from a human donor who received an intestinal transplant.

The chain couples TRBV6-6 to TRBJ1-5, with D possibly being TRBD1 (5 bases). Trimming cost V 6 bases and J 5 bases, with 20 bases left between them. The V gene's germline CDR1 is MNHNY and CDR2 SVGAGI (reference sequence). The CDR3 contains 16 residues. CDR3 in amino acids: CASRPPESAGYQPQHF. DNA of the CDR3: TGTGCCAGCAGACCCCCAGAAAGCGCAGGGTATCAGCCCCAGCATTTT.

The V call is TRBV2, the J call TRBJ2-1, with D unclear. V dropped 4 bases and J dropped 0 bases, with 16 bases sitting between them. The CDR3 length is 17 residues. Germline V gene sequence: CDR1 SNHLY, CDR2 FYNNEI. This chain's CDR3 is CASSVFPPPSSYNEQFF. CDR3 in DNA: TGTGCCAGCAGTGTTTTTCCCCCCCCGAGCTCCTACAATGAGCAGTTCTTC.

This CDR3 is CSVTSGIEGYGYTF. The DNA of the CDR3 is TGCAGCGTTACGTCGGGGATAGAGGGCTATGGCTACACCTTC. V is TRBV29-1 and J is TRBJ1-2; no reliable D call. V lost 5 bases and J lost 4, with 17 bases in between. This CDR3 contains 14 residues. The germline V gene encodes CDR1 SQVTM and CDR2 ANQGSEA. The full variable domain, completed using reference TRBV29-1 and TRBJ1-2, is SAVISQKPSRDICQRGTSLTIQCQVDSQVTMMFWYRQQPGQSLTLIATANQGSEATYESGFVIDKFPISRPNLTFSTLTVSNMSPEDSSIYLCSVTSGIEGYGYTFGSGTRLTVV.

The chain links TRBV6-6 to TRBJ2-5; tentatively, D is TRBD2 (5 bases). CDR1 MNHNY and CDR2 SVGAGI come from the germline V gene (reference sequence). The ends were cut back, 2 bases at V and 4 bases at J, with 8 bases in the middle. The CDR3 length is 13 residues. In DNA form, the CDR3 reads TGTGCCAGCAGTTACCTTGCGGGAGAGACCCAGTACTTC. Translated: CASSYLAGETQYF.

This chain links TRBV19 with TRBJ2-7; TRBD1 agrees at 9 bases. The CDR3 is 14 amino acids. Germline V gene sequence: CDR1 LNHDA, CDR2 SQIVND (reference sequence). The J segment lost 5 bases and the V segment lost 5 bases, leaving 7 bases of the junction unmatched. The CDR3 loop reads CASSADRGVDEQYF. The CDR3, as DNA: TGTGCCAGTAGTGCGGACAGGGGCGTGGACGAGCAGTACTTC.

Here the CDR3 DNA reads TGCGCCAGCAGCCAAGGAGACGGGAACTCTGGGGCCAACGTCCTGACTTTC. It encodes CASSQGDGNSGANVLTF. The chain joins TRBV4-3 to TRBJ2-6; D might be TRBD2 (5 bases). Trimming cost V 1 base and J 0 bases, with 10 bases left between them. The germline V gene encodes CDR1 LGHNA and CDR2 YSLEER. This CDR3 spans 17 amino acids.

V and J are TRBV5-1 and TRBJ2-1; 7 bases are shared with TRBD2. This CDR3 comprises 15 residues. CDR1 SGHRS and CDR2 YFSETQ come from the germline V gene. The V and J ends lost 0 bases and 8 bases, in that order; junction bases with no gene match: 8. CDR3 amino acids: CASSLGVGRDDEQFF. As DNA, the CDR3 is TGCGCCAGCAGCTTGGGGGTAGGGAGGGACGATGAGCAGTTCTTC.

This clone was recorded only once. V is TRBV7-9 and J is TRBJ2-7, with TRBD2 matching 7 bases. V dropped 3 bases and J dropped 4; count of bases not matched to a gene: 9. CDR3 size: 15 residues. Germline values: CDR1 SEHNR, CDR2 FQNEAQ (reference sequence). CDR3 DNA: TGTGCCAGCAGCTTCTCAGGGCGGGGGACTTACGAGCAGTACTTC. It translates to CASSFSGRGTYEQYF.

The J gene is TRBJ2-1, the V gene TRBV28; D not resolved. Germline V gene sequence: CDR1 MDHEN, CDR2 SYDVKM. This CDR3 has 14 amino acids. Trimming pared 2 bases from V and 5 bases from J, leaving 10 bases between. This CDR3 reads CASSLGFGDNEQFF. The CDR3 region has the DNA TGTGCCAGCAGTTTAGGTTTCGGAGACAATGAGCAGTTCTTC.

J is TRBJ2-7 and V is TRBV7-9, with 8 bases lining up with TRBD2. The V gene's germline CDR1 is SEHNR and CDR2 FQNEAQ (reference sequence). Trimming at V came to 5 bases and at J to 6 bases, leaving 9 bases not matched to a gene. The CDR3 sequence is 14 residues long. The CDR3 loop is CASSKGLVFSEQYF. The CDR3 DNA reads as TGTGCCAGCAGCAAGGGACTAGTCTTCTCCGAGCAGTACTTC.

The table lists this clone with a few counts. V and J are TRBV19 and TRBJ1-1; D is perhaps TRBD1 (6 bases). V was trimmed by 6 bases and J by 4 bases, leaving 12 bases between them. The CDR3 covers 13 residues. Germline V gene data show CDR1 as LNHDA and CDR2 as SQIVND (reference sequence). CDR3 sequence (DNA): TGTGCCAGTAGATTCCAGGGGAGCACTGAAGCTTTCTTT. Translated, it gives CASRFQGSTEAFF.

This sequence joins TRBV19 and TRBJ2-7; 10 bases are a match to TRBD1. This CDR3 is built from 13 residues. Germline CDR1 and CDR2: LNHDA and SQIVND (reference sequence). J gave up 2 bases and V 11 bases, and 6 bases lay outside the gene matches. CDR3 protein: CASKDRGAYEQYF. The CDR3 nucleotides are TGTGCCTCCAAGGACAGGGGGGCCTACGAGCAGTACTTC.

The J gene is TRBJ1-5, the V gene TRBV30; 9 bases fit TRBD1. Germline-derived CDR1 and CDR2 are GTSNPN and SVGIG (reference sequence). The CDR3 has 16 residues. V trimming: 4 bases; J trimming: 1 base; junction bases outside the gene matches: 8. CDR3 coding DNA: TGTGCCTGGACCTCAGGGACAGGGTTCAGCAATCAGCCCCAGCATTTT. Its protein product is CAWTSGTGFSNQPQHF.

The chain links TRBV7-9 to TRBJ2-7; D is undetermined. Germline assignment: CDR1 SEHNR and CDR2 FQNEAQ (reference sequence). With 1 base removed from V and 3 bases from J, the gap between germline ends came to 4 bases. The CDR3 is 12 amino acids. The CDR3 nucleotides read TGTGCCAGCAGCTTAGATCACTACGAGCAGTACTTC. This encodes CASSLDHYEQYF.

The chain couples TRBV27 to TRBJ1-5, with TRBD1 identical over 11 bases. The CDR3 spans 15 residues. Per germline, CDR1 MNHEY and CDR2 SMNVEV (reference sequence). J lost 3 bases, V lost 5 bases, and 3 bases had no gene match. The CDR3 coding sequence is TGTGCCAGCAGTAAGGGACAGGGGGTCAATCAGCCCCAGCATTTT. Translation: CASSKGQGVNQPQHF.

This chain uses TRBV9 with TRBJ1-2, with 10 positions matching TRBD1. Germline CDR1 and CDR2: SGDLS and YYNGEE. CDR3 size: 15 residues. V trimming: 2 bases; J trimming: 5 bases; junction bases outside the gene matches: 6. The CDR3 DNA follows: TGTGCCAGCAGCGTCCAACTGGGACAGGGGTATGGCTACACCTTC. This codes for CASSVQLGQGYGYTF.

The rearrangement uses TRBV10-2 and TRBJ2-1; 7 bases match TRBD2. CDR3 size: 19 residues. The trim removed 6 bases at V and 1 base at J, leaving 18 bases unmatched. CDR1 is WSHSY, CDR2 SAAADI, per germline. The CDR3, as DNA: TGCGCCAGCAGCGCTTCTGCGGGGGATACTTTCCGGTCCTACAATGAGCAGTTCTTC. Its protein is CASSASAGDTFRSYNEQFF.

The V and J genes are TRBV29-1 and TRBJ2-7; 10 positions agree with TRBD2. V lost 4 bases to trimming and J lost 6 bases; unmatched junction nucleotides: 9. This CDR3 is built from 14 residues. Germline CDR1 reads SQVTM; CDR2 reads ANQGSEA. The chain's CDR3 is CSVVALAGAVEQYF. In DNA form, the CDR3 reads TGCAGCGTTGTGGCCCTAGCGGGAGCCGTCGAGCAGTACTTC.

The J gene is TRBJ1-2, the V gene TRBV29-1; D is undetermined. Germline values: CDR1 SQVTM, CDR2 ANQGSEA. This CDR3 spans 16 amino acids. Trimming left V 0 bases short and J 8 bases short, with 22 bases between. DNA for the CDR3: TGCAGCGTTGAAGATCTCTGGTCGGGAGGAGCCGCGGGCTACACCTTC. It encodes CSVEDLWSGGAAGYTF. Drawing the rest from reference TRBV29-1 and TRBJ1-2, the complete variable domain is SAVISQKPSRDICQRGTSLTIQCQVDSQVTMMFWYRQQPGQSLTLIATANQGSEATYESGFVIDKFPISRPNLTFSTLTVSNMSPEDSSIYLCSVEDLWSGGAAGYTFGSGTRLTVV.

The chain is built from TRBV27 and TRBJ1-1; a possible D gene is TRBD1 (5 bases). The CDR3 runs 14 residues. V lost 6 bases to trimming and J lost 1 base, with 12 bases between them. Germline V gene data show CDR1 as MNHEY and CDR2 as SMNVEV (reference sequence). The CDR3 DNA reads TGTGCCAGCAGGGCACATACAGGGAACACTGAAGCTTTCTTT. Its protein is CASRAHTGNTEAFF.

This chain uses TRBV19 with TRBJ2-1; 8 bases line up with TRBD2. This CDR3 contains 16 residues. Germline values: CDR1 LNHDA, CDR2 SQIVND (reference sequence). V shed 5 bases and J 4 bases; nucleotides not matched to a gene: 10. CDR3 bases: TGTGCCAGTAGTGTTCAAGCGGGAGTGCGGTACAATGAGCAGTTCTTC. As protein: CASSVQAGVRYNEQFF.

J is TRBJ2-2 and V is TRBV7-6; 11 bases agree with TRBD2. This CDR3 comprises 17 residues. J gave up 9 bases and V 2 bases, and 11 bases lay outside the gene matches. Germline-derived CDR1 and CDR2 are SGHVS and FNYEAQ. The CDR3 protein is CASSLSTRTSGSWELFF. The CDR3 DNA is TGTGCCAGCAGCTTAAGCACGAGAACTAGCGGGAGTTGGGAGCTGTTTTTT. The full variable domain, in which reference TRBV7-6 and TRBJ2-2 provide the parts outside the CDR3, is GAGVSQSPRYKVTKRGQDVALRCDPISGHVSLYWYRQALGQGPEFLTYFNYEAQQDKSGLPNDRFSAERPEGSISTLTIQRTEQRDSAMYRCASSLSTRTSGSWELFFGEGSRLTVL.

The chain has TRBV10-2 and TRBJ2-2; weak D call: TRBD2 (5 bases). The CDR3 is 15 residues long. V lost 3 bases and J lost 0, with 8 bases in between. Germline lookup yields CDR1 WSHSY and CDR2 SAAADI. The DNA of the CDR3 is TGCGCCAGCAGTGACTACGGGGCGAACACCGGGGAGCTGTTTTTT. Its translation: CASSDYGANTGELFF.

The chain employs TRBV29-1 and TRBJ1-1; D might be TRBD1 (6 bases). The CDR3 has 13 amino acids. Per germline, CDR1 SQVTM and CDR2 ANQGSEA. Trimming removed 4 bases from V and 1 base from J, with 10 bases in between. Here the CDR3 DNA reads TGCAGCGTTGTGGAGGACAGGAACACTGAAGCTTTCTTT. Encoded protein: CSVVEDRNTEAFF.

The V and J genes are TRBV6-1 and TRBJ1-3; D is undetermined. V was trimmed by 10 bases and J by 4 bases, leaving 17 bases between them. The germline V gene encodes CDR1 MNHNS and CDR2 SASEGT. The CDR3 is 14 amino acids. The CDR3 is CATLTAVGGNTIYF. The CDR3 DNA reads as TGTGCCACTTTAACAGCCGTTGGAGGAAACACCATATATTTT.

The J gene is TRBJ2-5, the V gene TRBV7-2; 7 positions match TRBD2. Germline V gives CDR1 SGHTA, CDR2 FQGNSA. The CDR3 length is 14 residues. J was trimmed by 5 bases and V by 1 base; bases with no gene match: 4. For the CDR3, the DNA is TGTGCCAGCAGCTTAGATATCGGGGGGGAGACCCAGTACTTC. Amino acids: CASSLDIGGETQYF.

The rearrangement uses TRBV19 and TRBJ1-5; possible D gene TRBD1, 5 bases. Germline values: CDR1 LNHDA, CDR2 SQIVND (reference sequence). The V end was cut by 3 bases, the J end by 9 bases, with 15 bases between. The CDR3 is 14 amino acids. The CDR3 sequence: CASSMGDSFLPQHF. In nucleotides, the CDR3 is TGTGCCAGTAGTATGGGCGACAGCTTTTTGCCCCAGCATTTT.

This clone has just one count. J is TRBJ2-7 and V is TRBV5-1; 7 bases agree with TRBD2. The CDR3 totals 16 residues. Germline CDR1 reads SGHRS; CDR2 reads YFSETQ. After removal of 3 bases from V and 3 bases from J, the junction contained 12 bases not matched to a gene. CDR3 region: CASSSYPGSSGYEQYF. CDR3 DNA: TGCGCCAGCAGCTCCTACCCCGGGTCTAGCGGCTACGAGCAGTACTTC.

The gene calls are TRBV19 and TRBJ2-2; 12 bases align to TRBD2. Germline V gene sequence: CDR1 LNHDA, CDR2 SQIVND (reference sequence). The V and J ends lost 9 bases and 7 bases, in that order; junction bases with no gene match: 6. The CDR3 loop spans 14 amino acids. CDR3 sequence: CASDKGLAGGELFF. The CDR3 DNA reads as TGTGCCAGCGATAAGGGACTAGCGGGCGGGGAGCTGTTTTTT.